Listed below are T cell receptor beta chains from one sample, sequenced in a study of Ad26.COV2.S vaccination and SARS-CoV-2 variants. The assay was immunoSEQ multiplex PCR, and TCRdb's table has in-frame clones only and misses some. The table records 400,000 or so clones, around 85% of them present only once. The starting material was peripheral blood, obtained in a trial of Ad26.COV2.S vaccine versus placebo. The source is a person aged 18-60 years who received the Ad26.COV2.S COVID-19 vaccine or a placebo. Both conserved end residues are part of each CDR3. The order of the fields is V gene, CDR3 protein.

>TRBV2
CASSVRTGNQPQHF
>TRBV7-9
CASSLGGRHANVLTF
>TRBV2
CASMLQGSTGELFF
>TRBV10-1
CASSPGQKFTSGELFF
>TRBV5-1
CASSLDSTSTDTQYF
>TRBV4-1
CASSQVTLNTEAFF
>TRBV6-5
CASRGTSGISYEQYF
>TRBV20-1
CSASVGRARANEKLFF
>TRBV7-9
CASSLRGLRTDTQYF
>TRBV6-1
CASSEGQGDNSPLHF
>TRBV4-3
CASSQARFNYGYTF
>TRBV6-5
CASSYSTGGNQPQHF
>TRBV29-1
CSVSDPESGNTIYF
>TRBV7-2
CASSLMSLGNTEAFF
>TRBV7-9
CASSSPSSGELFF
>TRBV5-1
CASSSTGDHQPQHF
>TRBV3-1/TRBV3-2
CASSLSGSQFF
>TRBV4-1
CASSQDQGETIYF
>TRBV6-5
CASSYDTGINYGYTF
>TRBV6-4
CATYRGAPYEQYF
>TRBV5-1
CASSYFGGAYQPQHF
>TRBV10-3
CAISDIQGRRTGELFF
>TRBV18
CASSPATEANYGYTF
>TRBV11-3
CASSGGQDSGNTIYF
>TRBV6-5
CASSQGSPLHF
>TRBV7-8
CASSPQGHGYTF
>TRBV7-2
CASSLFRGQGDTF
>TRBV7-9
CASSLGSNEAFF
>TRBV6-2/TRBV6-3
CASSRDIGTDTQYF
>TRBV19
CASSNRLAGGRETQYF
>TRBV6-5
CASSYKLTESEAFF
>TRBV4-1
CASSQVGGTGELFF
>TRBV19
CASSTMTYTGELFF
>TRBV4-1
CASSAGGTEAFF
>TRBV7-8
CASSFGPGRGAGNEQFF
>TRBV7-6
CASSLGAGGDTEAFF
>TRBV6-1
CASSDQYDSPLHF